The 20 T cell receptor beta chains below come from one sample, sequenced in a study of shared clonotypes between healthy human individuals. Some clones are missing from TCRdb's copy, which holds only in-frame ones; the method was immunoSEQ multiplex PCR. The sample lists more than 150,000 clones, approximately 70% occurring once. The sequencing input was memory CD4+ T cells sorted from blood. Subset noted: CD45RA-negative fraction. These receptors all stem from a man aged 25 to 40 in good health.

This sequence joins TRBV18 and TRBJ1-2; tentatively, D is TRBD1 (5 bases). CDR3 length equals 14 residues. The germline gives CDR1 KGHSH, CDR2 LQKENI. Trimming shortened V by 2 bases and J by 4 bases, and 11 bases separated the two germline ends. As DNA, the CDR3 is TGTGCCAGCTCACCAACGACAGAGGGCTATGGCTACACCTTC. Translating gives CASSPTTEGYGYTF.

This rearrangement joins TRBV5-6 to TRBJ1-2, with a weak D call TRBD1 (6 bases). V was pared by 0 bases and J by 4 bases, with 16 bases between. This CDR3 has 16 residues. Per the germline V gene, CDR1 is SGHDT and CDR2 is YYEEEE. CDR3 sequence reads: CASSLVLSRDIYGYTF. CDR3 nucleotides: TGTGCCAGCAGCTTGGTCTTGAGCCGGGACATCTATGGCTACACCTTC.

The V and J genes are TRBV7-9 and TRBJ1-1; no definite D call. The CDR3 is 15 residues long. V lost 2 bases and J lost 1, with 11 bases in between. Germline V CDR1 and CDR2: SEHNR, FQNEAQ (reference sequence). The CDR3 sequence is CASSLYLGENTEAFF. The CDR3, as DNA: TGTGCCAGCAGCTTATATCTAGGAGAGAACACTGAAGCTTTCTTT.

V and J are TRBV9 and TRBJ2-3; D gene unclear. V lost 6 bases and J 2 bases, leaving 13 bases between the germline ends. CDR1 is SGDLS and CDR2 is YYNGEE in the germline V gene. The length of the CDR3 is 14 residues. CDR3 in amino acids: CASTEDPITDTQYF. CDR3 in DNA: TGTGCCAGCACCGAGGACCCTATCACAGATACGCAGTATTTT. Based on the CDR3 plus reference TRBV9 and TRBJ2-3, the full variable domain is DSGVTQTPKHLITATGQRVTLRCSPRSGDLSVYWYQQSLDQGLQFLIQYYNGEERAKGNILERFSAQQFPDLHSELNLSSLELGDSALYFCASTEDPITDTQYFGPGTRLTVL.

The V and J genes are TRBV2 and TRBJ1-1, with unresolved D. This CDR3 comprises 13 residues. The germline V and J ends were trimmed by 6 bases and 1 base, with 9 bases remaining between them. CDR1 is SNHLY, CDR2 FYNNEI, per germline. The CDR3 DNA sequence: TGTGCCAGCAGGTCCAGCCCGAACACTGAAGCTTTCTTT. Its translation: CASRSSPNTEAFF.

This clone appeared a few times. This sequence joins TRBV29-1 and TRBJ2-3; D might be TRBD1 or TRBD2, each matching 5 bases. Germline V gives CDR1 SQVTM, CDR2 ANQGSEA. Trimming removed 1 base from V and 0 bases from J, with 11 bases in between. The CDR3 is 15 residues long. The CDR3 reads CSVEGDGPSTDTQYF. The CDR3 DNA reads TGCAGCGTTGAAGGGGACGGACCTAGCACAGATACGCAGTATTTT.

The CDR3 loop is CASLREGAGANVLTF. The CDR3 DNA reads TGTGCCAGCCTAAGAGAGGGGGCTGGGGCCAACGTCCTGACTTTC. The chain has TRBV2 and TRBJ2-6; a possible D gene is TRBD1 (6 bases). This CDR3 is built from 15 residues. V was pared by 8 bases and J by 2 bases, with 13 bases between. Germline V gene lookup returns CDR1 SNHLY and CDR2 FYNNEI.

The gene calls are TRBV15 and TRBJ2-5; 9 bases map to TRBD1. From germline, CDR1 is LNHNV and CDR2 YYDKDF (reference sequence). The CDR3 is 13 residues long. DNA of the CDR3: TGTGCTTCTCAACAGGGGGCGTTGGAGACCCAGTACTTC. It codes for CASQQGALETQYF.

This sequence joins TRBV29-1 and TRBJ2-3; 16 bases are shared with TRBD2. The germline gives CDR1 SQVTM, CDR2 ANQGSEA. This CDR3 has 14 amino acids. V was clipped by 6 bases and J by 6 bases; unmatched bases: 3. In DNA form, the CDR3 reads TGCAGCGTGGGACTAGCGGGAGGGCCGGATACGCAGTATTTT. It yields the protein CSVGLAGGPDTQYF.

This clone was found a few times. The chain recombines TRBV27 with TRBJ2-7; D is uncertain. CDR1 MNHEY and CDR2 SMNVEV come from the germline V gene (reference sequence). V lost 5 bases, J lost 2 bases, and 7 bases lay in between. This CDR3 region has 12 residues. CDR3 sequence (DNA): TGTGCCAGCAGTCACCCTCCCTACGAGCAGTACTTC. It encodes CASSHPPYEQYF.

The CDR3 DNA reads as TGCGCCAGCAGCTTAACTAGCGGCGAAGAGACCCAGTACTTC. Its translation: CASSLTSGEETQYF. The rearrangement links TRBV5-1 to TRBJ2-5; the match to TRBD2 covers 8 bases. Germline assignment: CDR1 SGHRS and CDR2 YFSETQ. This CDR3 has 14 residues. Trimming cost V 2 bases and J 3 bases; bases outside gene matches: 3.

This clone appeared once. The chain uses TRBV11-3 and TRBJ2-7, with TRBD1 matching 7 bases. The V gene's germline CDR1 is SGHNT and CDR2 YENEEA. V lost 5 bases and J lost 5; bases outside the gene matches: 9. This CDR3 is built from 14 residues. CDR3 nucleotide sequence: TGTGCCAGCAGCCCAAACAGGGGTGGCAACGAGCAGTACTTC. It yields the protein CASSPNRGGNEQYF.

This clone turned up a few times. The chain uses TRBV4-3 and TRBJ2-4; 8 positions agree with TRBD2. Germline assignment: CDR1 LGHNA and CDR2 YSLEER. V gave up 3 bases and J gave up 8 bases; unmatched junction bases: 12. The CDR3 totals 16 residues. The CDR3 reads CASSHTTSRGGYIQYF. As DNA, the CDR3 is TGCGCCAGCAGCCACACGACTAGCCGGGGGGGGTACATTCAGTACTTC.

This clone was seen more than once but under ten times. The chain is built from TRBV10-2 and TRBJ2-2, with TRBD2 identical over 8 bases. This CDR3 region has 15 residues. The V segment lost 4 bases and the J segment 1 base; nucleotides outside the gene matches: 2. The germline V gene encodes CDR1 WSHSY and CDR2 SAAADI. The CDR3 is CASSVTSGNTGELFF. For the CDR3, the DNA is TGCGCCAGCAGTGTTACTAGCGGGAACACCGGGGAGCTGTTTTTT.

V gene TRBV25-1 combines with J gene TRBJ2-5; unclear D gene. Trimming removed 3 bases from V and 1 base from J, with 12 bases in between. This CDR3 region has 15 residues. Per germline, CDR1 MGHDK and CDR2 SYGVNS. The CDR3 DNA reads TGTGCCAGCAGTGATCCTCTCAATTCCCAAGAGACCCAGTACTTC. Its protein is CASSDPLNSQETQYF. Together with reference TRBV25-1 and TRBJ2-5, the CDR3 gives the full variable domain: EADIYQTPRYLVIGTGKKITLECSQTMGHDKMYWYQQDPGMELHLIHYSYGVNSTEKGDLSSESTVSRIRTEHFPLTLESARPSHTSQYLCASSDPLNSQETQYFGPGTRLLVL.

This clone was seen only a few times. V usage is TRBV11-2 and J usage is TRBJ1-2; D is unresolved. Between the trimmed V and J ends, which lost 7 bases and 8 bases, there was a span of 17 bases. The CDR3 sequence is 13 residues long. CDR1 and CDR2 from the germline V gene are SGHAT and FQNNGV. In DNA, the CDR3 is TGTGCCAGCAACCTAGACATCGTAGGCGGCTACACCTTC. Residues: CASNLDIVGGYTF.

On this clone itself: Within the sample, other DNA sequences also encode this same CDR3. The chain combines TRBV18 with TRBJ2-7; D ambiguous. V lost 2 bases and J lost 3, with 8 bases in between. The germline CDR1 and CDR2 sequences are KGHSH and LQKENI. The CDR3 has 13 residues. CDR3: CASSPTVDYEQYF. The DNA of the CDR3 is TGTGCCAGCTCACCAACGGTCGACTACGAGCAGTACTTC.

This clone was picked up a small number of times. The rearrangement uses TRBV9 and TRBJ2-3, with TRBD2 identical over 7 bases. This CDR3 has 13 amino acids. Trimming cost V 3 bases and J 4 bases; bases outside gene matches: 2. Germline V CDR1 and CDR2: SGDLS, YYNGEE. The CDR3 coding sequence is TGTGCCAGCAGCGCCACTAGCGCAGATACGCAGTATTTT. Translation: CASSATSADTQYF. Filled out from reference TRBV9 and TRBJ2-3, the complete variable domain reads DSGVTQTPKHLITATGQRVTLRCSPRSGDLSVYWYQQSLDQGLQFLIQYYNGEERAKGNILERFSAQQFPDLHSELNLSSLELGDSALYFCASSATSADTQYFGPGTRLTVL.

The gene calls are TRBV29-1 and TRBJ2-7; perhaps D is TRBD1 or TRBD2 (5 bases each). Deletions cut 6 bases from V and 2 bases from J, with 17 bases between. In germline, CDR1 is SQVTM, CDR2 ANQGSEA. CDR3 length: 14 residues. The CDR3 protein is CSVGPRDRAYEQYF. CDR3 DNA: TGCAGCGTGGGCCCTAGGGACCGAGCCTACGAGCAGTACTTC.

A word on this clone: One base away lies a much larger clone, so this may be a sequencing read error. This CDR3 is also generated by other DNA sequences in the sample. This sequence joins TRBV5-1 and TRBJ1-1; D may be TRBD1 (5 bases). Germline V CDR1 and CDR2: SGHRS, YFSETQ. This CDR3 spans 14 amino acids. The CDR3 sequence: CASSLSGMNTEAFF. CDR3 DNA: TGTGCCAGCAGCTTGTCAGGGATGAACACTGAAGCTTTCTTT. Full variable domain (remainder filled in from reference TRBV5-1 and TRBJ1-1): KAGVTQTPRYLIKTRGQQVTLSCSPISGHRSVSWYQQTPGQGLQFLFEYFSETQRNKGNFPGRFSGRQFSNSRSEMNVSTLELGDSALYLCASSLSGMNTEAFFGQGTRLTVV.